This T cell receptor beta chain is from a study of T cell responses to AZD1222 COVID-19 vaccine. Some clones are missing from TCRdb's copy, which holds only in-frame ones; the method was immunoSEQ multiplex PCR. The sample has around 130,000 clones, nearly 90% seen once. Germline trimming cut 1 base from V and 5 bases from J; bases unmatched to any gene: 3. Germline lookup yields CDR1 KGHSH and CDR2 LQKENI. The CDR3 is 15 residues long. This receptor was obtained from an adult who received the AZD1222 COVID-19 vaccine. Sequences were derived from peripheral blood, sampled 28 days after the second AZD1222 dose. The chain carries TRBV18 and TRBJ2-1; 9 nucleotides line up with TRBD2. The CDR3: CASSPLAGENNEQFF. The CDR3 DNA follows: TGTGCCAGCTCACCACTAGCGGGGGAAAACAATGAGCAGTTCTTC.